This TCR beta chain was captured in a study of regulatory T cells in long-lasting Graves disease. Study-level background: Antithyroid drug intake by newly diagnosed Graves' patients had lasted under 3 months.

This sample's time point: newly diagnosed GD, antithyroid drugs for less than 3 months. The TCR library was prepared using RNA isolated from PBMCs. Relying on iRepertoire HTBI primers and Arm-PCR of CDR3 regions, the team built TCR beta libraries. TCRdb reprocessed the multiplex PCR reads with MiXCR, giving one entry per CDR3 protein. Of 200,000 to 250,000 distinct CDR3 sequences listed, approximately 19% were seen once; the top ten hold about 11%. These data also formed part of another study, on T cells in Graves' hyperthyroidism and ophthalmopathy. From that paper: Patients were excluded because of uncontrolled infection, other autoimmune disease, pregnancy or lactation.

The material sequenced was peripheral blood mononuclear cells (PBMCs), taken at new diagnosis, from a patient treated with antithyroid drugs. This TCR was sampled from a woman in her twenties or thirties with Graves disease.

The CDR3 region is CASRRQGPNQPQHF. The CDR3 region has the DNA TGTGCCAGCAGGCGACAGGGGCCCAATCAGCCCCAGCATTTT. V is TRBV12-3 or TRBV12-4 and J is TRBJ1-5; the match to TRBD1 covers 8 bases. The CDR3 totals 14 residues. V trimming: 6 bases; J trimming: 3 bases; junction bases outside the gene matches: 4.